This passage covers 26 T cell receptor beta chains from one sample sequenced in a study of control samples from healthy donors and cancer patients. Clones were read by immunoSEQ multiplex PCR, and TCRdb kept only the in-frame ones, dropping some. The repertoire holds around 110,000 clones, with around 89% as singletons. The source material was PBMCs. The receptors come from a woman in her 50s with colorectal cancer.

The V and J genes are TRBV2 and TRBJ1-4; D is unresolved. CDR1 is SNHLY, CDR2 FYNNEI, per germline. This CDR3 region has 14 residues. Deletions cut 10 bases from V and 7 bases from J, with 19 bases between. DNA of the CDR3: TGTGCCACCGTCCCTTCCGAGAGGAGTGAAAAACTGTTTTTT. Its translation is CATVPSERSEKLFF.

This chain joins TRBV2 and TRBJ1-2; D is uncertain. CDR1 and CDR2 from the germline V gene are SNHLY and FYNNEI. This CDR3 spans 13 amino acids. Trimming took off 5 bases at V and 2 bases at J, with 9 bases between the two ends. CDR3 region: CASSRVLNYGYTF. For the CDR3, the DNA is TGTGCCAGCAGTCGGGTTTTAAACTATGGCTACACCTTC.

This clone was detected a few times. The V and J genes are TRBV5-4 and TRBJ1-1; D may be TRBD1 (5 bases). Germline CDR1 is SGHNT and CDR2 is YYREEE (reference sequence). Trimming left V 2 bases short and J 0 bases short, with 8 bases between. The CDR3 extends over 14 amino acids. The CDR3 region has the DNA TGTGCCAGCAGCTTTGACAGTATGAACACTGAAGCTTTCTTT. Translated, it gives CASSFDSMNTEAFF.

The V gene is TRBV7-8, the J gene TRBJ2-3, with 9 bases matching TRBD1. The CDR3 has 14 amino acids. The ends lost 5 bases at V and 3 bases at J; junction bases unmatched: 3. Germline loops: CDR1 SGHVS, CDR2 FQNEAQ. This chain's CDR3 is CASSPDRGTDTQYF. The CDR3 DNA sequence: TGTGCCAGCAGCCCAGACAGGGGGACAGATACGCAGTATTTT.

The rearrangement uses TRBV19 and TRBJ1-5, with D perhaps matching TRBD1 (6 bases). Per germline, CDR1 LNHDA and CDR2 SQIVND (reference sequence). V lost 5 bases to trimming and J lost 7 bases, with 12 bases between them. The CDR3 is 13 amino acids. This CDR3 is CASSLGGGQPQHF. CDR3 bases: TGTGCCAGTAGTTTGGGGGGCGGACAGCCCCAGCATTTT.

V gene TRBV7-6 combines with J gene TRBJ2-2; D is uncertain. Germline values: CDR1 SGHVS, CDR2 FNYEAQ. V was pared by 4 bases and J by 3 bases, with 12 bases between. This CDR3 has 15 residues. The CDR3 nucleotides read TGTGCCAGCAGCTCAGTGGGTTCGGACACCGGGGAGCTGTTTTTT. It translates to CASSSVGSDTGELFF.

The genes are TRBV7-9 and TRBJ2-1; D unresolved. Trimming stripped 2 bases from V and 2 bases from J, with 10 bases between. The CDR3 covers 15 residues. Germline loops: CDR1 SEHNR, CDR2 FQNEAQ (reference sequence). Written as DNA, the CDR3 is TGTGCCAGCAGCTTAACGGCCCTGCCCTACAATGAGCAGTTCTTC. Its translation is CASSLTALPYNEQFF.

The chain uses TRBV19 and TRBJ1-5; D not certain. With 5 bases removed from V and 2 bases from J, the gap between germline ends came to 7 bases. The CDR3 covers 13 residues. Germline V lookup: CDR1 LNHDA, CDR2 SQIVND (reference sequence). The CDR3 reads CASSRVGNQPQHF. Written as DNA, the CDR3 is TGTGCCAGTAGTCGGGTGGGCAATCAGCCCCAGCATTTT.

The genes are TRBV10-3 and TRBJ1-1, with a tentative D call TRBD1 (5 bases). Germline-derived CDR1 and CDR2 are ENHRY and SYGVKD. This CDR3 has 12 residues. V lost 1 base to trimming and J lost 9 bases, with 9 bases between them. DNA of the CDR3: TGTGCCATCAGTGAGTGGGCAGGGCAAGCTTTCTTT. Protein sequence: CAISEWAGQAFF.

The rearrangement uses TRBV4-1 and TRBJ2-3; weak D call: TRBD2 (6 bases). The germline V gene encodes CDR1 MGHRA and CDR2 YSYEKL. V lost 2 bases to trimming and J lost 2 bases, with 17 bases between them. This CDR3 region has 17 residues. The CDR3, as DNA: TGCGCCAGCAGCCAACCGCGGGACTCCCGCGCCACAGATACGCAGTATTTT. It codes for CASSQPRDSRATDTQYF.

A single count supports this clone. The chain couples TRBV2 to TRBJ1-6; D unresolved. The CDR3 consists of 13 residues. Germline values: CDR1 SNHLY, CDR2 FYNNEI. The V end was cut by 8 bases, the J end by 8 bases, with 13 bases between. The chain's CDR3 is CASDQVGDSPLHF. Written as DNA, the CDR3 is TGTGCCAGCGATCAGGTCGGGGATTCACCCCTCCACTTT.

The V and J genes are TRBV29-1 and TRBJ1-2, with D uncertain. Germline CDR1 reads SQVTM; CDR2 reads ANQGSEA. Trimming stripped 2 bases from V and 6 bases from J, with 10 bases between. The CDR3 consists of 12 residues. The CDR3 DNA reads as TGCAGCGTTGAAAGGACCCTCCATGGCTACACCTTC. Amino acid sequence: CSVERTLHGYTF. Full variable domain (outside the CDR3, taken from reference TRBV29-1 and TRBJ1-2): SAVISQKPSRDICQRGTSLTIQCQVDSQVTMMFWYRQQPGQSLTLIATANQGSEATYESGFVIDKFPISRPNLTFSTLTVSNMSPEDSSIYLCSVERTLHGYTFGSGTRLTVV.

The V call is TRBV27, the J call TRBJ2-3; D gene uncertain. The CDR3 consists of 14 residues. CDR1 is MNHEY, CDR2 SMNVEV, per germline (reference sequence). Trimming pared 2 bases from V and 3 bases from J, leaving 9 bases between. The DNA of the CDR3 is TGTGCCAGCAGTTTAAACGTTCAGACAGATACGCAGTATTTT. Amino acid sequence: CASSLNVQTDTQYF.

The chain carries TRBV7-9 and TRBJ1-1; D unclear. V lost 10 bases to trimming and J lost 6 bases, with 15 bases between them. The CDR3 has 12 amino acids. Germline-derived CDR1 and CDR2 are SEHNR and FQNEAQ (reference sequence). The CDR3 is CATWSLGPEAFF. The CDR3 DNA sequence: TGTGCCACGTGGTCTCTGGGTCCTGAAGCTTTCTTT.

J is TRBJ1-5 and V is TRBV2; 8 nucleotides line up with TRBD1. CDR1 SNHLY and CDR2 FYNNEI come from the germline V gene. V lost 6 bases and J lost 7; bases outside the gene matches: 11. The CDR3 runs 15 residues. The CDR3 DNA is TGTGCCAGCAGCTCAGTACCGGACAGGGCACAGCCCCAGCATTTT. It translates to CASSSVPDRAQPQHF.

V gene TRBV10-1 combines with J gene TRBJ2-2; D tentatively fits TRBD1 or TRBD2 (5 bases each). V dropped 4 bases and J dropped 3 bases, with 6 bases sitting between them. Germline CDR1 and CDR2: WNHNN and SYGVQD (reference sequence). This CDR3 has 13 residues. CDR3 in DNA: TGCGCCAGCAGTGGAGGGGACACCGGGGAGCTGTTTTTT. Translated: CASSGGDTGELFF.

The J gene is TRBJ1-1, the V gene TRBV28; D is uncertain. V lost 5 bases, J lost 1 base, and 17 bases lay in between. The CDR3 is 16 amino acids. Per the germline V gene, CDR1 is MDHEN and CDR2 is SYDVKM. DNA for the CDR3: TGTGCCAGCAGTCCAATCTCCCCCTCCAGGAACACTGAAGCTTTCTTT. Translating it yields CASSPISPSRNTEAFF.

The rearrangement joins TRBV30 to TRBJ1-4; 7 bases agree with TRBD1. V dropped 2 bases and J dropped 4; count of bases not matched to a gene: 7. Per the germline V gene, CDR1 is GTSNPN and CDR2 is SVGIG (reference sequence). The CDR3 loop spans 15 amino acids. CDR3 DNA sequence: TGTGCCTGGAGTCAATACACAGGGGTTAATGAAAAACTGTTTTTT. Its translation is CAWSQYTGVNEKLFF.

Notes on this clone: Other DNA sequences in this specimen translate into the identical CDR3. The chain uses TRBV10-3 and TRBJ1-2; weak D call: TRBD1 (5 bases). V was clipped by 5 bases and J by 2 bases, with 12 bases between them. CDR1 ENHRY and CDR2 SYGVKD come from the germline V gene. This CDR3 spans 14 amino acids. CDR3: CAISLTGGNYGYTF. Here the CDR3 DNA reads TGTGCCATCAGTCTGACGGGGGGAAACTATGGCTACACCTTC.

CDR3 DNA: TGTGCCAGCAGCCTAACTAGCGGGGGGGCTTATGAGCAGTTCTTC. Protein product: CASSLTSGGAYEQFF. The chain joins TRBV6-2 or TRBV6-3 to TRBJ2-1, with 13 nucleotides matching TRBD2. The CDR3 runs to 15 residues. Germline V gene sequence: CDR1 MNHEY, CDR2 SVGEGT. V lost 6 bases and J lost 8; bases outside the gene matches: 7.

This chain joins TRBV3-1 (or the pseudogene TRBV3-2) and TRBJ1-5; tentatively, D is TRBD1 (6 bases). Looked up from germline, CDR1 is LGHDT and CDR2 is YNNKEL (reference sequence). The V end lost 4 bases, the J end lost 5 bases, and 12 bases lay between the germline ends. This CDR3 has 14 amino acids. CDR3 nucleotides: TGTGCCAGCAGCCGAACACAGGGCTATCAGCCCCAGCATTTT. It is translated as CASSRTQGYQPQHF.

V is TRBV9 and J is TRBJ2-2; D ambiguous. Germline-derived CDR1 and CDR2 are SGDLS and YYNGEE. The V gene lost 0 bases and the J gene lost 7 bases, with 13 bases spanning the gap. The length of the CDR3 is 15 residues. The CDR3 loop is CASSVGFGLSGELFF. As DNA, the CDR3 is TGTGCCAGCAGCGTAGGTTTCGGGTTAAGCGGGGAGCTGTTTTTT.

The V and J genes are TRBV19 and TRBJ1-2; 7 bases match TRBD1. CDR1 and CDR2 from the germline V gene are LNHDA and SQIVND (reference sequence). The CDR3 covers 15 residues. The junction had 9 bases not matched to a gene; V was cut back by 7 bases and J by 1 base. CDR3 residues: CASKPGTAYNYGYTF. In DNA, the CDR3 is TGTGCCAGTAAACCCGGGACAGCATATAACTATGGCTACACCTTC.

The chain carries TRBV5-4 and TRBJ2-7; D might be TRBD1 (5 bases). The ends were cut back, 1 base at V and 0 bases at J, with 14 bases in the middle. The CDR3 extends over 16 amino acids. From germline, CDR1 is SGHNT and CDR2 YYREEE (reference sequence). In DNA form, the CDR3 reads TGTGCCAGCAGCTTGATCCCGGACATCAGCTCCTACGAGCAGTACTTC. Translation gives CASSLIPDISSYEQYF. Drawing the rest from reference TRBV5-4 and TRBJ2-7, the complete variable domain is ETGVTQSPTHLIKTRGQQVTLRCSSQSGHNTVSWYQQALGQGPQFIFQYYREEENGRGNFPPRFSGLQFPNYSSELNVNALELDDSALYLCASSLIPDISSYEQYFGPGTRLTVT.

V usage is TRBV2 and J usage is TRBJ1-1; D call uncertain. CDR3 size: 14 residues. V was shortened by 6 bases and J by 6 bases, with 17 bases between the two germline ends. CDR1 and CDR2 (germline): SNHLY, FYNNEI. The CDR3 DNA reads TGTGCCAGCAGGGAAAGGGTTGGAGGCCCTGAAGCTTTCTTT. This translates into CASRERVGGPEAFF.

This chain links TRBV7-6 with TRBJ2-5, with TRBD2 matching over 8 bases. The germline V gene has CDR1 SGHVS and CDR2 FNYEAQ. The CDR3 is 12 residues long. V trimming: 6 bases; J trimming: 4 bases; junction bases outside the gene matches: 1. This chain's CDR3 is CASSAGGETQYF. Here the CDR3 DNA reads TGTGCCAGCAGTGCGGGGGGAGAGACCCAGTACTTC.